The entry that follows covers one T cell receptor (beta chain) sequence. Germline V gene data show CDR1 as SGHRS and CDR2 as YFSETQ. The trim removed 3 bases at V and 4 bases at J, leaving 4 bases unmatched. CDR3 length: 14 residues. This specimen comes from a study of blood T cell repertoires in COVID-19. Study-level information: Material from acute and convalescent COVID-19 was sourced from the United States, Italy and Spain.

Some clones are missing from TCRdb's copy, which holds only in-frame ones; the method was immunoSEQ multiplex PCR. Of about 210,000 clones listed, about 88% are singletons. The origin of this receptor is a woman between 35 and 50 years old with acute or convalescent COVID-19. The material sequenced was peripheral blood. The chain has TRBV5-1 and TRBJ2-3; TRBD2 aligns across 8 bases. The CDR3 loop is CASSWAGGPDTQYF. The CDR3, as DNA: TGCGCCAGCAGCTGGGCGGGGGGCCCAGATACGCAGTATTTT.